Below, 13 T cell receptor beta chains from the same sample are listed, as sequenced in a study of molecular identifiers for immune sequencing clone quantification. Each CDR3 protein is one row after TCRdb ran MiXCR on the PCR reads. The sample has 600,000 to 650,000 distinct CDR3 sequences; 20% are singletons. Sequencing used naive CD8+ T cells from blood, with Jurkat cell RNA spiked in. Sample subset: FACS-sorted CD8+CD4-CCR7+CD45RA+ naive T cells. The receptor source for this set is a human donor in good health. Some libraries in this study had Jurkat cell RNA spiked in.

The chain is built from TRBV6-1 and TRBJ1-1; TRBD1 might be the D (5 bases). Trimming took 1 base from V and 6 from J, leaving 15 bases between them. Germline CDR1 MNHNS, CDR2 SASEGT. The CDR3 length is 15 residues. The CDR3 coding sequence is TGTGCCAGCAGTGAAGATATGGGGGATAGCGCTGAAGCTTTCTTT. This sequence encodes CASSEDMGDSAEAFF.

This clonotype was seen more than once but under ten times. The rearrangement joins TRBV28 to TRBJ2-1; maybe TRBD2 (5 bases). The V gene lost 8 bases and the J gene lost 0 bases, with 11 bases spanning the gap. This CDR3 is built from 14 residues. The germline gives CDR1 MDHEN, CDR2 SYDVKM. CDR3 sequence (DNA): TGTGCCAGCGAGGGCAGGACCTCCTACAATGAGCAGTTCTTC. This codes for CASEGRTSYNEQFF. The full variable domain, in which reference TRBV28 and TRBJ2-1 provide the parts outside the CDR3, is DVKVTQSSRYLVKRTGEKVFLECVQDMDHENMFWYRQDPGLGLRLIYFSYDVKMKEKGDIPEGYSVSREKKERFSLILESASTNQTSMYLCASEGRTSYNEQFFGPGTRLTVL.

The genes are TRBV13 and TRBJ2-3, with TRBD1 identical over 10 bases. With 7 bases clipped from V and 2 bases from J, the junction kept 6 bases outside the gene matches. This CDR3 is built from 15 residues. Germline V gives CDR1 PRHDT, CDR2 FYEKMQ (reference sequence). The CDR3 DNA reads TGTGCCAGCACCGAGGGACAGGGGTTCACAGATACGCAGTATTTT. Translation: CASTEGQGFTDTQYF. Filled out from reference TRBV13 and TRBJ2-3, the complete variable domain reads AAGVIQSPRHLIKEKRETATLKCYPIPRHDTVYWYQQGPGQDPQFLISFYEKMQSDKGSIPDRFSAQQFSDYHSELNMSSLELGDSALYFCASTEGQGFTDTQYFGPGTRLTVL.

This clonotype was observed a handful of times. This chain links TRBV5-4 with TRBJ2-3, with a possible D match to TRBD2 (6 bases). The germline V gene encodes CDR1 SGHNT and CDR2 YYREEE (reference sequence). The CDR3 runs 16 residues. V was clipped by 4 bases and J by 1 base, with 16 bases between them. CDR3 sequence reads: CASSVDDWGGTDTQYF. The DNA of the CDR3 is TGTGCCAGCAGCGTCGATGACTGGGGGGGCACAGATACGCAGTATTTT.

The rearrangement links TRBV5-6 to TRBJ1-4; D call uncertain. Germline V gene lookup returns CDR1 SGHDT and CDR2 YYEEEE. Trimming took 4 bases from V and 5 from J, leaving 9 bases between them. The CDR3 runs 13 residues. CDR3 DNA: TGTGCCAGCAGCGATTGGGGAAATGAAAAACTGTTTTTT. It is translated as CASSDWGNEKLFF.

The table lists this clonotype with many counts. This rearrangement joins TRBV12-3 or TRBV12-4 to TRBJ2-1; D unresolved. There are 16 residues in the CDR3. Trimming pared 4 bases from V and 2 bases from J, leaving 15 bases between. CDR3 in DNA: TGTGCCAGCAGTTCCCTTGGGCTACTACCCTACAATGAGCAGTTCTTC. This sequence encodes CASSSLGLLPYNEQFF.

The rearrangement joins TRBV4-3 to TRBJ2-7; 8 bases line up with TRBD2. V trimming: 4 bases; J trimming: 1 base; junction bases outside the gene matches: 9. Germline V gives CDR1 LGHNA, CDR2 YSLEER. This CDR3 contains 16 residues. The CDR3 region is CASSRAERGPSYEQYF. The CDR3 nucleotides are TGCGCCAGCAGCCGTGCAGAGCGGGGGCCTTCCTACGAGCAGTACTTC.

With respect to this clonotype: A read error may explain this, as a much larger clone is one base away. The CDR3 here is CASSQDAGRNNPPLHF. CDR3 coding DNA: TGCGCCAGCAGCCAAGACGCGGGACGGAATAATCCACCCCTCCACTTT. V and J are TRBV4-3 and TRBJ1-6; D might be TRBD1 (5 bases). Germline V CDR1 and CDR2: LGHNA, YSLEER. This CDR3 has 16 amino acids.

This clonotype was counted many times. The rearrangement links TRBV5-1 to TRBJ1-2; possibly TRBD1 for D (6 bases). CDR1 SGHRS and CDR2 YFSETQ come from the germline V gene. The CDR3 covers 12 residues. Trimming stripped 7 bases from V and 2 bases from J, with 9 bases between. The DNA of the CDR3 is TGCGCCAGCCACGGACAGAACTATGGCTACACCTTC. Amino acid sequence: CASHGQNYGYTF. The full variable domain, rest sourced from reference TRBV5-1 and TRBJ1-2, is KAGVTQTPRYLIKTRGQQVTLSCSPISGHRSVSWYQQTPGQGLQFLFEYFSETQRNKGNFPGRFSGRQFSNSRSEMNVSTLELGDSALYLCASHGQNYGYTFGSGTRLTVV.

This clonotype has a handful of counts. CDR3 bases: TGTGCCAGCAATTTGGTGGGACAGGGAATGATCTCCTACGAGCAGTACTTC. It codes for CASNLVGQGMISYEQYF. This chain connects TRBV7-9 to TRBJ2-7; 9 positions match TRBD1. The CDR3 has 17 amino acids. J was trimmed by 0 bases and V by 7 bases; bases with no gene match: 13. Germline loops: CDR1 SEHNR, CDR2 FQNEAQ (reference sequence).

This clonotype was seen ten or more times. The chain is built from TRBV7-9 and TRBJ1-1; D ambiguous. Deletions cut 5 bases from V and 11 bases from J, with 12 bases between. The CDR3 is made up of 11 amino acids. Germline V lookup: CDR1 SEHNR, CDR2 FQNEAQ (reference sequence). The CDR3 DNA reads TGTGCCAGCAGCCCCCGTCCAGGCGCTTTCTTT. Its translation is CASSPRPGAFF.

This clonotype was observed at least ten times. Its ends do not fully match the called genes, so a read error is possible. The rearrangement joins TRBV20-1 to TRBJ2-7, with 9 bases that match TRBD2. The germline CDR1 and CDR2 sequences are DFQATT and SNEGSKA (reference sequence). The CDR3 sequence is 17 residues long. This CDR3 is CSARDASGILPAVLLSF. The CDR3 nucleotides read TGCAGTGCTAGAGATGCTAGCGGGATCCTTCCCGCCGTACTACTTTCCTTC.

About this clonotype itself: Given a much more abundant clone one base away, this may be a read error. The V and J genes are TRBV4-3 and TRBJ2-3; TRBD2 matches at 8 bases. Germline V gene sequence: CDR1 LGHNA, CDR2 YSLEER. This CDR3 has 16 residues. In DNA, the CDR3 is TGCGCCGGCAGCCAAGATAAAGCGGGAGTGACAGATACGCAGTATTTT. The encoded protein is CAGSQDKAGVTDTQYF.